This passage covers 20 T cell receptor beta chains from one sample sequenced in a study of blood T cell repertoires in COVID-19. Profiling relied on immunoSEQ multiplex PCR, and the TCRdb table lists in-frame clones only, not all of them. The sample shows 45,000 to 60,000 clones, around 85% of them seen only once. Specimen: peripheral blood. Receptor source: a human donor in a cohort sampled during active COVID-19.

The chain uses TRBV5-1 and TRBJ2-3; 11 positions match TRBD2. J lost 5 bases, V lost 8 bases, and 7 bases had no gene match. Germline lookup yields CDR1 SGHRS and CDR2 YFSETQ. This CDR3 is built from 14 residues. DNA of the CDR3: TGCGCCAGTCGCCCGACTAGCGGGGAAGATACGCAGTATTTT. Encoded protein: CASRPTSGEDTQYF.

This clone was found once. The DNA for the CDR3 is TGTGCCAGCAGCTTAGCAAGGACAGGGAAGGCAGATACGCAGTATTTT. Residues: CASSLARTGKADTQYF. This chain uses TRBV7-9 with TRBJ2-3, with TRBD1 matching over 8 bases. The ends lost 0 bases at V and 4 bases at J; junction bases unmatched: 6. Germline-derived CDR1 and CDR2 are SEHNR and FQNEAQ (reference sequence). The CDR3 runs 16 residues.

The V gene is TRBV7-3, the J gene TRBJ2-2; D uncertain. V shed 3 bases and J shed 8 bases, with 13 bases lying between them. Germline CDR1 is SGHTA and CDR2 is FQGTGA. The CDR3 has 14 residues. This CDR3 reads CASSLSRVAGELFF. For the CDR3, the DNA is TGTGCCAGCAGCTTGAGTCGGGTCGCTGGGGAGCTGTTTTTT.

The rearrangement uses TRBV29-1 and TRBJ1-1; D is unclear. V shed 7 bases and J shed 1 base, with 16 bases lying between them. Germline-derived CDR1 and CDR2 are SQVTM and ANQGSEA. This CDR3 has 14 amino acids. CDR3 DNA sequence: TGCAGCGCTATCCGTGAAGCGAAGAACACTGAAGCTTTCTTT. Translation: CSAIREAKNTEAFF.

The J gene is TRBJ2-1, the V gene TRBV6-6, with D perhaps matching TRBD1 (5 bases). This CDR3 has 14 residues. Trimming shortened V by 7 bases and J by 7 bases, and 17 bases separated the two germline ends. Looked up from germline, CDR1 is MNHNY and CDR2 is SVGAGI (reference sequence). The CDR3, as DNA: TGTGCCAGCACCCGCGGAAGCAGGGTAAATGAGCAGTTCTTC. It encodes CASTRGSRVNEQFF.

The V and J genes are TRBV27 and TRBJ2-3, with a weak D call TRBD2 (6 bases). V lost 5 bases and J 3 bases, leaving 15 bases between the germline ends. Germline values: CDR1 MNHEY, CDR2 SMNVEV (reference sequence). The CDR3 is 15 residues long. This CDR3 is CASSGPGRLTDTQYF. In DNA, the CDR3 is TGTGCCAGCAGTGGGCCAGGGAGGTTGACAGATACGCAGTATTTT.

This rearrangement joins TRBV28 to TRBJ1-2, with D perhaps TRBD1 (6 bases). V was trimmed by 7 bases and J by 8 bases, leaving 14 bases between them. The CDR3 loop spans 12 amino acids. The V gene's germline CDR1 is MDHEN and CDR2 SYDVKM. This chain's CDR3 is CASNSTGYGYTF. CDR3 DNA: TGTGCCAGCAACTCTACAGGGTACGGCTACACCTTC.

The CDR3 loop is CASTGQTGGGTEAFF. The CDR3 bases are TGTGCCAGCACCGGCCAGACAGGGGGTGGCACTGAAGCTTTCTTT. The chain carries TRBV2 and TRBJ1-1; 9 bases fit TRBD1. Losses at the gene ends were 7 bases for V and 4 bases for J; bases not matched to a gene: 10. There are 15 residues in the CDR3. Germline V gene sequence: CDR1 SNHLY, CDR2 FYNNEI.

CDR3 region: CASSRDTQPNGYTF. CDR3 DNA: TGCGCCAGCAGTCGCGACACCCAGCCAAACGGCTACACCTTC. The V call is TRBV5-1, the J call TRBJ1-2, with D unclear. The CDR3 is 14 amino acids. The V end lost 5 bases, the J end lost 8 bases, and 19 bases lay between the germline ends. Germline CDR1 reads SGHRS; CDR2 reads YFSETQ.

This chain links TRBV18 with TRBJ1-1; 7 bases align to TRBD1. V was clipped by 1 base and J by 4 bases; unmatched bases: 6. This CDR3 is built from 15 residues. Looked up from germline, CDR1 is KGHSH and CDR2 is LQKENI. The CDR3 loop reads CASSPQNDRVTEAFF. CDR3 sequence (DNA): TGTGCCAGCTCACCACAAAACGACAGGGTCACTGAAGCTTTCTTT.

V gene TRBV18 combines with J gene TRBJ1-2; 7 bases agree with TRBD1. The length of the CDR3 is 14 residues. Germline values: CDR1 KGHSH, CDR2 LQKENI. With V trimmed by 4 bases and J by 6 bases, 8 bases remained unmatched. The CDR3 is CASSLVQGFNGYTF. CDR3 nucleotide sequence: TGTGCCAGCTCACTCGTACAGGGGTTCAATGGCTACACCTTC.

This chain joins TRBV6-5 and TRBJ2-1, with 7 bases lining up with TRBD2. Unmatched junction bases numbered 11, after V lost 8 bases and J lost 7 bases. Germline V gives CDR1 MNHEY, CDR2 SVGAGI. The CDR3 consists of 14 residues. The chain's CDR3 is CASQTGGSQNEQFF. The CDR3 coding sequence is TGTGCCAGCCAGACGGGAGGCTCCCAAAATGAGCAGTTCTTC.

This clone has just a few counts. The chain links TRBV25-1 to TRBJ2-1, with D maybe TRBD2 (5 bases). Per germline, CDR1 MGHDK and CDR2 SYGVNS. CDR3 length: 15 amino acids. V was trimmed by 6 bases and J by 8 bases, leaving 20 bases between them. For the CDR3, the DNA is TGTGCCAGCAGAGATTATAGCTGGAATAGCGATGAGCAGTTCTTC. It encodes CASRDYSWNSDEQFF.

The chain has TRBV7-9 and TRBJ2-2; D is perhaps TRBD2 (6 bases). This CDR3 is 15 amino acids long. CDR1 and CDR2 from the germline V gene are SEHNR and FQNEAQ (reference sequence). V was clipped by 1 base and J by 6 bases, with 12 bases between them. Written as DNA, the CDR3 is TGTGCCAGCAGCTTAGAAGACGGGAGAGCCGGGGAGCTGTTTTTT. Residues: CASSLEDGRAGELFF.

The V gene is TRBV9, the J gene TRBJ2-3; D is ambiguous. The V end was cut by 3 bases, the J end by 5 bases, with 7 bases between. The CDR3 sequence is 12 residues long. The germline gives CDR1 SGDLS, CDR2 YYNGEE. DNA of the CDR3: TGTGCCAGCAGCGGCTTCGGAGATACGCAGTATTTT. This sequence encodes CASSGFGDTQYF.

This chain connects TRBV19 to TRBJ2-7; 8 positions match TRBD2. J lost 4 bases, V lost 10 bases, and 9 bases had no gene match. Germline V gives CDR1 LNHDA, CDR2 SQIVND (reference sequence). The CDR3 is 13 residues long. CDR3 region: CATGGSADYEQYF. In nucleotides, the CDR3 is TGTGCCACGGGGGGGAGCGCAGATTACGAGCAGTACTTC.

This clone was seen repeatedly, ten times or more. V usage is TRBV4-2 and J usage is TRBJ2-6; D gene ambiguous. There are 16 residues in the CDR3. With 0 bases removed from V and 0 bases from J, the gap between germline ends came to 6 bases. Germline CDR1 and CDR2: LGHNA and YNFKEQ. The CDR3 region is CASSQDKSSGANVLTF. The CDR3 DNA sequence: TGTGCCAGCAGCCAAGACAAGAGCTCTGGGGCCAACGTCCTGACTTTC.

This clone was observed a handful of times. The V gene is TRBV5-1, the J gene TRBJ1-1; D is possibly TRBD1 (5 bases). V lost 4 bases, J lost 0 bases, and 10 bases lay in between. CDR1 is SGHRS, CDR2 YFSETQ, per germline. The CDR3 has 14 residues. The DNA of the CDR3 is TGCGCCAGCAGCGCGACAGATTTGAACACTGAAGCTTTCTTT. Translation gives CASSATDLNTEAFF.

This clone was picked up one time. CDR3 loop: CASSPAGGASTDTQYF. Here the CDR3 DNA reads TGCGCCAGCAGCCCGGCGGGCGGGGCCAGCACAGATACGCAGTATTTT. The genes are TRBV5-1 and TRBJ2-3, with D maybe TRBD2 (6 bases). The V and J ends lost 4 bases and 0 bases respectively, with 15 bases between them. The CDR3 spans 16 residues. In germline, CDR1 is SGHRS, CDR2 YFSETQ.

V usage is TRBV6-5 and J usage is TRBJ2-2, with 10 bases matching TRBD1. The V gene end was trimmed by 11 bases and the J gene end by 3 bases; junction bases not matched to a gene: 9. The germline V gene encodes CDR1 MNHEY and CDR2 SVGAGI. The CDR3 is made up of 15 amino acids. The CDR3 DNA reads TGTGCCGGACGTACCGGGACAGGGGACACCGGGGAGCTGTTTTTT. It yields the protein CAGRTGTGDTGELFF.